This T cell receptor (beta chain) was found in a study of blood T cell repertoires in COVID-19. Germline CDR1 MNHEY, CDR2 SVGAGI. The CDR3 consists of 15 residues. The assay was immunoSEQ multiplex PCR, and TCRdb's table has in-frame clones only and misses some. The sample contains under 200,000 clones, around nine tenths of which appear only once. With regard to this clone: Sequence at one end of the junction differs from germline and may be a read error.

Sequences were obtained from peripheral blood. The V call is TRBV6-5, the J call TRBJ2-4; D might be TRBD2 (6 bases). The receptor's source is a man aged 55 to 69 with active or convalescent COVID-19. The CDR3 loop is CASSPGGFAKNIQYF. CDR3 coding DNA: TGTGCCAGCAGTCCCGGGGGTTTCGCCAAAAACATTCAGTACTTT.